The source of this T cell receptor beta chain is a study of cytotoxic CD8 clonotypes in ibrutinib-treated CLL. Background on the study: Some 25 partial and 2 complete responses; at median about 70 months, 14 remitted, approximately 12 progressed.

The repertoire was sequenced with immunoSEQ multiplex PCR; TCRdb's copy has only in-frame clones and lacks some. This sample carries about 130,000 clones, roughly 88% of them seen once, and the ten largest clones take roughly 2%. Trimming shortened V by 3 bases and J by 2 bases, and 2 bases separated the two germline ends. Germline V gives CDR1 MNHEY, CDR2 SMNVEV (reference sequence). The CDR3 has 12 residues. Sequences were derived from PBMCs, sampled after 24 months of ibrutinib treatment. This receptor was identified in a human donor with chronic lymphocytic leukemia. This chain links TRBV27 with TRBJ1-5; no reliable D call. The CDR3 coding sequence is TGTGCCAGCAGTTTGGGCAATCAGCCCCAGCATTTT. Amino acid sequence: CASSLGNQPQHF.